This T cell receptor beta chain was obtained from a study of STAT3 mutations in large granular lymphocyte leukemia (dated by TCRdb to about 2019). For context, the study as a whole: In roughly half of the longitudinally sequenced T-LGLL patients, canonical activating STAT3 mutations were detected. For each patient, sequencing was performed at an average of approximately 4 time points, with a range of 2 to 8 samplings. From an initial cohort of 200 to 250 LGL patients, approximately 17 representative T-LGLL cases were picked for longitudinal TCRbeta and STAT3 sequencing. Patients with T-cell large granular lymphocyte leukemia underwent serial deep sequencing of TCRbeta CDR3 and STAT3 to reconstruct clonal hierarchy and dynamics. More than half of T-LGLL patients received one or more immunosuppressive therapy regimens, with hematologic response in around 43% of those treated. As controls within the study, a couple of patients with natural killer LGL leukemia were also sequenced longitudinally. Overall results and qualifications from the work: Because codominant clonotypes persisted in some patients, a small but highly pathogenic clone may have been missed. In about 30% of the 18 patients, TCR clonotype switching occurred after therapy, and every newly emerging clone was STAT3 wild type. At least one immunodominant TCRbeta clonotype was identified in every T-LGLL patient, and multiple immunodominant subclonotypes were identified in about half of the T-LGLL patients. Because no samples were available when a clone first appeared, clonal expansion was inferred from samplings taken at other points. Dominant TCR clone burden was found to exceed STAT3 mutant burden in several patients, suggesting that STAT3 mutation arose secondarily within a pre-expanded clone. Linking therapy response to changes in TCR clonal burden was complicated by variable intervals between samplings and by differing treatment regimens.

TCRbeta libraries were sequenced on an Illumina MiSeq, and an average of roughly 41,000 productive templates per sample was obtained. TCRbeta CDR3 libraries were generated with the immunoSEQ assay using multiplex PCR amplification. As for the original processing: Repertoire diversity was computed as previously defined, with values near 0 indicating extremely monoclonal samples. In TCRdb, the immuneACCESS table is reduced to in-frame sequences with V and J assigned. These tables do not hold every clone; where another copy was compared, an unresolved V gene accounts for under half, and the others remain unexplained. V, J and clone size are those of that table, while D and trimming were read from the DNA. This sample lists over 25,000 clones; roughly 80% were detected once. The top ten constitute approximately 30% of the sample. Sequences GTSNPN (CDR1) and SVGIG (CDR2) are obtained from the germline V gene (reference sequence). Trimming costs V 3 bases and J 3 bases, and their ends lie 10 bases apart. The CDR3 numbers 13 residues from cysteine through phenylalanine. The sequence is cut down to CDR3 DNA, 39 bases in frame from base 1.

A note on this clone: Its antigen target is currently unknown. Base qualities were left out, and no much larger clone turns up one base away.

DNA was extracted from blood mononuclear cells, with the same DNA used for both TCR and STAT3 sequencing. The V and J segments used are TRBV30 and TRBJ2-3, with no confident D gene call. The receptor comes from a woman aged 50 to 65 with T-cell large granular lymphocyte leukemia. Some clones in this sample may be carry-over from other donors' samples. The age is the age at diagnosis. Source material: peripheral blood mononuclear cells. The DNA sequence follows: TGTGCCTGGAGCCGGCAGACAACAGATACGCAGTATTTT. Its translation is CAWSRQTTDTQYF.